Presented here are 17 T cell receptor beta chains from one specimen sequenced in a study of CD8+ T cells in alopecia areata. Sample treatment: oral pan-JAK inhibitor, 5-10 mg twice daily. In each case, RNA was isolated and then reverse transcribed into cDNA as the sequencing template. Clones were sequenced by immunoSEQ multiplex PCR, and TCRdb holds only the in-frame ones, with some missing. Here the sample spans roughly 200,000 clones, about 53% being singletons. Sequences were derived from CD8+ T cells sorted from blood, sampled at week 24, from a patient treated with tofacitinib. The receptors were gathered from a human donor with alopecia areata.

V usage is TRBV29-1 and J usage is TRBJ2-7; D gene uncertain. The CDR3 sequence is 12 residues long. In germline, CDR1 is SQVTM, CDR2 ANQGSEA. Deletions cut 2 bases from V and 5 bases from J, with 10 bases between. CDR3 in amino acids: CSVERFGDEQYF. CDR3 bases: TGCAGCGTTGAAAGATTTGGGGACGAGCAGTACTTC.

The chain joins TRBV30 to TRBJ1-2; possible D gene TRBD1, 5 bases. V gave up 1 base and J gave up 5 bases, with 11 bases separating them. The CDR3 is made up of 13 amino acids. The germline V gene encodes CDR1 GTSNPN and CDR2 SVGIG (reference sequence). For the CDR3, the DNA is TGTGCCTGGAGTGACGCAGGGTGGTATGGCTACACCTTC. This codes for CAWSDAGWYGYTF.

The gene calls are TRBV4-3 and TRBJ1-2; 8 nucleotides match TRBD1. The CDR3 totals 15 residues. The germline V gene encodes CDR1 LGHNA and CDR2 YSLEER. The V and J ends lost 4 bases and 0 bases, in that order; junction bases with no gene match: 4. CDR3: CASSRDRGPNYGYTF. The DNA for the CDR3 is TGCGCCAGCAGCCGAGACAGGGGTCCTAACTATGGCTACACCTTC.

The chain carries TRBV30 and TRBJ1-5, with a possible D match to TRBD1 (6 bases). V lost 0 bases and J 7 bases, leaving 13 bases between the germline ends. The germline V gene has CDR1 GTSNPN and CDR2 SVGIG (reference sequence). The length of the CDR3 is 14 residues. This CDR3 is CAWSVLGGAQPQHF. DNA for the CDR3: TGTGCCTGGAGTGTCCTTGGGGGGGCACAGCCCCAGCATTTT.

The chain employs TRBV30 and TRBJ1-2, with 10 bases matching TRBD1. From germline, CDR1 is GTSNPN and CDR2 SVGIG (reference sequence). V trimming: 4 bases; J trimming: 3 bases; junction bases outside the gene matches: 5. There are 14 residues in the CDR3. In DNA, the CDR3 is TGTGCCTGGACCCCGGGGACAGGGGACTATGGCTACACCTTC. It codes for CAWTPGTGDYGYTF.

Only a few counts were recorded for this clone. Germline and junction disagree at one end, which may indicate a read error. This rearrangement joins TRBV7-9 to TRBJ2-7; 8 nucleotides line up with TRBD1. The CDR3 consists of 9 residues. Germline values: CDR1 SEHNR, CDR2 FQNEAQ (reference sequence). This CDR3 is CASSQTGDF. CDR3 sequence (DNA): TGTGCCAGCAGCCAGACAGGGGACTTC.

The V and J genes are TRBV27 and TRBJ1-6; unclear D gene. The CDR3 spans 13 residues. Germline assignment: CDR1 MNHEY and CDR2 SMNVEV (reference sequence). V was shortened by 3 bases and J by 10 bases, with 10 bases between the two germline ends. In DNA form, the CDR3 reads TGTGCCAGCAGTTTCGAACCCGAATCACCCCTCCACTTT. Amino acids: CASSFEPESPLHF.

The chain combines TRBV6-5 with TRBJ1-1; D not certain. Trimming pared 1 base from V and 1 base from J, leaving 13 bases between. The germline V gene encodes CDR1 MNHEY and CDR2 SVGAGI. This CDR3 is built from 16 residues. CDR3 region: CASSYWSSDRNTEAFF. DNA of the CDR3: TGTGCCAGCAGTTACTGGTCCTCCGATAGGAACACTGAAGCTTTCTTT.

This clone was observed once. The chain uses TRBV6-6 and TRBJ2-7, with 8 bases lining up with TRBD1. The length of the CDR3 is 16 residues. J gave up 6 bases and V 5 bases, and 15 bases lay outside the gene matches. Germline V lookup: CDR1 MNHNY, CDR2 SVGAGI (reference sequence). The CDR3 loop reads CASSPYDRGRQSEQYF. The CDR3 DNA is TGTGCCAGCAGTCCATATGACAGGGGAAGGCAGAGCGAGCAGTACTTC.

The chain uses TRBV6-6 and TRBJ1-1; no reliable D call. V was shortened by 0 bases and J by 3 bases, with 8 bases between the two germline ends. Looked up from germline, CDR1 is MNHNY and CDR2 is SVGAGI (reference sequence). The CDR3 is 14 residues long. CDR3 protein: CASSYSEGYTEAFF. The CDR3 DNA is TGTGCCAGCAGTTACTCGGAGGGTTACACTGAAGCTTTCTTT.

J is TRBJ2-2 and V is TRBV15; D perhaps matches TRBD1 (5 bases). Per the germline V gene, CDR1 is LNHNV and CDR2 is YYDKDF (reference sequence). The CDR3 extends over 15 amino acids. The ends were cut back, 6 bases at V and 3 bases at J, with 14 bases in the middle. In DNA, the CDR3 is TGTGCCACCAGTAAGAGTGGGGCTTACACCGGGGAGCTGTTTTTT. The encoded protein is CATSKSGAYTGELFF.

This clone was counted only a few times. V gene TRBV23-1 combines with J gene TRBJ1-1; TRBD1 aligns across 10 bases. TRBV23-1 is recorded as an ORF, its role being uncertain. The V and J ends lost 4 bases and 6 bases, in that order; junction bases with no gene match: 5. This CDR3 is 14 amino acids long. CDR3 amino acids: CASSRGQGKPEAFF. The CDR3 nucleotides read TGCGCCAGCAGTCGGGGACAGGGGAAACCTGAAGCTTTCTTT.

This clone was observed a handful of times. This CDR3 reads CASTGTGANEKLFF. The CDR3, as DNA: TGTGCCAGCACCGGGACAGGGGCTAATGAAAAACTGTTTTTT. The rearrangement uses TRBV6-6 and TRBJ1-4; TRBD1 agrees at 10 bases. The CDR3 length is 14 residues. V was clipped by 7 bases and J by 3 bases; unmatched bases: 2. Germline CDR1 reads MNHNY; CDR2 reads SVGAGI (reference sequence).

This clone was picked up a small number of times. This chain links TRBV4-1 with TRBJ2-7, with D tentatively TRBD2 (5 bases). Germline CDR1 reads MGHRA; CDR2 reads YSYEKL. With 4 bases removed from V and 2 bases from J, the gap between germline ends came to 15 bases. CDR3 size: 15 residues. DNA of the CDR3: TGCGCCAGCAGCCCACGGGCGGGCCAGACCTACGAGCAGTACTTC. Protein: CASSPRAGQTYEQYF.

This chain connects TRBV9 to TRBJ1-1; 7 bases map to TRBD1. This CDR3 spans 15 amino acids. Germline CDR1 and CDR2: SGDLS and YYNGEE. The V and J ends lost 4 bases and 1 base, in that order; junction bases with no gene match: 7. The CDR3 region is CASSPSGTANTEAFF. DNA of the CDR3: TGTGCCAGCAGCCCCTCCGGGACAGCGAACACTGAAGCTTTCTTT.

There are a few counts of this clone. V is TRBV15 and J is TRBJ2-1, with D unclear. CDR3 size: 13 residues. V was trimmed by 1 base and J by 5 bases, leaving 6 bases between them. CDR1 and CDR2 from the germline V gene are LNHNV and YYDKDF (reference sequence). CDR3 residues: CATSRAPNNEQFF. DNA of the CDR3: TGTGCCACCAGCAGAGCCCCTAACAATGAGCAGTTCTTC. Complete variable domain (other parts from reference TRBV15 and TRBJ2-1): DAMVIQNPRYQVTQFGKPVTLSCSQTLNHNVMYWYQQKSSQAPKLLFHYYDKDFNNEADTPDNFQSRRPNTSFCFLDIRSPGLGDTAMYLCATSRAPNNEQFFGPGTRLTVL.

The genes are TRBV5-6 and TRBJ2-7, with TRBD1 matching 10 bases. CDR3 length equals 13 residues. Germline V gene sequence: CDR1 SGHDT, CDR2 YYEEEE. J was trimmed by 6 bases and V by 3 bases; bases with no gene match: 3. CDR3 in DNA: TGTGCCAGCAGCTCGGGGACAGGGGTCGAGCAGTACTTC. Protein product: CASSSGTGVEQYF.